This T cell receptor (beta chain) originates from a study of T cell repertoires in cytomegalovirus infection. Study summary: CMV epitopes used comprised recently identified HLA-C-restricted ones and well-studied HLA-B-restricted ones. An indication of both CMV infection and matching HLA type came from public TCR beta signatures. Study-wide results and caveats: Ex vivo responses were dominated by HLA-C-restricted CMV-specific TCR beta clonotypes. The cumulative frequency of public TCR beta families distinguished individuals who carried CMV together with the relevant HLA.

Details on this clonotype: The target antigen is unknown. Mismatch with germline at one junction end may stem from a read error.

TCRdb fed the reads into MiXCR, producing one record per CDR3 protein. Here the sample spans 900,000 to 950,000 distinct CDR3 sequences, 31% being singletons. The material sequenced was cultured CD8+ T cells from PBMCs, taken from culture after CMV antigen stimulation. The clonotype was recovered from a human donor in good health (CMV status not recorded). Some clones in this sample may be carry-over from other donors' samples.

CDR3 coding DNA: TGTGCCAGCAGTTCCCCCCCCGGGGGTCCCTCCTACGATGAGCAGTTCTTC. Translation gives CASSSPPGGPSYDEQFF. The rearrangement joins TRBV12-3 or TRBV12-4 to TRBJ2-1, with D maybe TRBD2 (6 bases). This CDR3 spans 17 amino acids.